This is a list of T cell receptor beta chains from one sample in a study of regulatory T cells in long-lasting Graves disease. TCRdb passed the multiplex PCR reads through MiXCR, listing each CDR3 protein once. Of about 420,000 distinct CDR3 sequences detected, around 17% appear once; the ten largest clones hold about 25%. This sample also belongs to another study, concerning T cells in Graves' hyperthyroidism and ophthalmopathy.

The sample consisted of peripheral blood mononuclear cells (PBMCs), taken at new diagnosis, from a patient treated with antithyroid drugs. The receptors were gathered from a woman under 30 with Graves disease. The CDR3 runs from the conserved cysteine through the conserved F or W. A D gene is named only where the DNA matches it firmly. A row's size may be missing; if present it is once, few, many or a size class.

CSARDSGRHYGYTF	TGCAGTGCTAGAGATTCGGGACGCCACTATGGCTACACCTTC	few	TRBJ1-2	-	TRBV20-1
CASSVGGSRNEQFF	TGTGCCAGCAGTGTAGGGGGCTCTAGGAATGAGCAGTTCTTC	-	TRBJ2-1	TRBD1	TRBV2
CSARVNRVGGIGNEQFF	TGCAGTGCTAGAGTTAATCGGGTAGGCGGGATAGGAAATGAGCAGTTCTTC	many	TRBJ2-1	-	TRBV20-1
CASSYGGGYEQYF	TGTGCCAGCAGTTATGGGGGGGGCTACGAGCAGTACTTC	few	TRBJ2-7	TRBD2	TRBV27
CASSQKAGGTGELFF	TGTGCCAGCAGCCAGAAAGCGGGAGGCACCGGGGAGCTGTTTTTT	once	TRBJ2-2	TRBD2	TRBV3-1
CSSYRGPSYEQYF	TGCAGCTCTTACAGGGGACCCTCCTACGAGCAGTACTTC	many	TRBJ2-7	TRBD1	TRBV29-1
CASSQDSVHVLTF	TGTGCCAGCAGCCAGGACAGTGTCCACGTCCTGACTTTC	few	TRBJ2-6	-	TRBV7-9
CASSLVQGSSTEAFF	TGTGCCAGCAGCTTAGTTCAAGGATCGAGCACTGAAGCTTTCTTT	many	TRBJ1-1	-	TRBV7-9
CASSFLAGSYNEQFF	TGCGCCAGCAGCTTCCTAGCGGGGTCCTACAATGAGCAGTTCTTC	many	TRBJ2-1	TRBD2	TRBV5-1
CASSPTATRTGSGYTF	TGTGCCAGCTCACCGACAGCAACGCGGACAGGGAGCGGCTACACCTTC	-	TRBJ1-2	TRBD1	TRBV18
CASSFRGMVEVTYEQYF	TGTGCCAGCAGTTTTCGGGGTATGGTGGAAGTAACCTACGAGCAGTACTTC	many	TRBJ2-7	-	TRBV12-3/TRBV12-4
CASSLESGGIEQFF	TGTGCCAGCAGCTTAGAATCCGGCGGCATTGAGCAGTTCTTC	few	TRBJ2-1	-	TRBV13
CASSDELHYGYTF	TGTGCCAGCAGTGACGAGCTCCACTATGGCTACACCTTC	-	TRBJ1-2	-	TRBV25-1
CASSPLRGELFF	TGTGCCAGCAGTCCTTTACGCGGGGAGCTGTTTTTT	many	TRBJ2-2	-	TRBV28
CASSQAVRGYPQYF	TGCGCCAGCAGCCAAGCTGTCAGGGGGTATCCCCAGTACTTC	few	TRBJ2-5	TRBD1	TRBV4-1
CASRSGTNQPQHF	TGTGCCAGCAGATCCGGGACAAATCAGCCCCAGCATTTT	many	TRBJ1-5	-	TRBV28
CASSILGRADETQYF	TGTGCCAGTAGTATACTCGGGAGGGCCGATGAGACCCAGTACTTC	few	TRBJ2-5	TRBD2	TRBV19
CASSPQGNNGQPQHF	TGCGCCAGCAGCCCACAGGGGAATAACGGTCAGCCCCAGCATTTT	many	TRBJ1-5	TRBD1	TRBV5-1
CASSREGEAFF	TGTGCCAGCAGCCGAGAGGGTGAAGCTTTCTTT	-	TRBJ1-1	-	TRBV3-1
CASSSGIGSYEQYF	TGTGCCAGCAGCAGCGGGATTGGATCCTACGAGCAGTACTTC	-	TRBJ2-7	TRBD2	TRBV28
CASPASGAGGTDTQYF	TGTGCCAGCCCGGCTAGCGGAGCGGGTGGCACAGATACGCAGTATTTT	many	TRBJ2-3	TRBD2	TRBV28
CASSDPIQGAGEETQYF	TGTGCCAGTAGTGACCCCATACAGGGGGCAGGAGAAGAGACCCAGTACTTC	many	TRBJ2-5	TRBD1	TRBV6-1
CASSLGRLNTEAFF	TGTGCCAGCTCCCTGGGACGTTTGAACACTGAAGCTTTCTTT	many	TRBJ1-1	-	TRBV6-1
CASSLSNSGNTIYF	TGTGCCAGCAGTTTGAGCAACTCTGGAAACACCATATATTTT	many	TRBJ1-3	-	TRBV28
CASSPNLQGLGEQFF	TGTGCCAGCAGCCCTAATTTACAGGGTCTCGGTGAGCAGTTCTTC	once	TRBJ2-1	-	TRBV14
CASSFLGDNEQFF	TGCGCCAGCAGCTTCCTGGGAGACAATGAGCAGTTCTTC	many	TRBJ2-1	-	TRBV5-1
CASSLREAYGYTF	TGTGCCAGCAGTTTAAGGGAGGCCTATGGCTACACCTTC	many	TRBJ1-2	-	TRBV28
CASSFGARVTEQFF	TGTGCCAGCAGTTTTGGGGCCAGAGTCACTGAGCAGTTCTTC	many	TRBJ2-1	-	TRBV28
CATRNPGEITEAFF	TGTGCCACCAGGAACCCAGGGGAAATCACTGAAGCTTTCTTT	few	TRBJ1-1	-	TRBV24-1
CASSQDPRSYGYTF	TGTGCCAGCAGCCAAGATCCCAGGAGCTATGGCTACACCTTC	few	TRBJ1-2	-	TRBV3-1
CASSETATVETQYF	TGTGCCAGCAGTGAGACAGCGACCGTAGAGACCCAGTACTTC	many	TRBJ2-5	-	TRBV12-3/TRBV12-4
CASSLDLGAVETQYF	TGTGCCAGCAGCTTAGATCTTGGGGCAGTGGAGACCCAGTACTTC	few	TRBJ2-5	-	TRBV11-3
CASSPRDRSQETQYF	TGTGCCAGCTCACCACGGGACAGGTCCCAAGAGACCCAGTACTTC	many	TRBJ2-5	TRBD1	TRBV18
CASSPRRGLRPNTEAFF	TGTGCCAGCAGCCCCCGCAGGGGGCTGAGACCCAACACTGAAGCTTTCTTT	-	TRBJ1-1	TRBD1	TRBV6-1
CASSHTKLGRLTGELFF	TGTGCCAGCAGTCACACTAAGTTGGGCAGGCTCACCGGGGAGCTGTTTTTT	many	TRBJ2-2	-	TRBV28
CAISERLGPAEQFF	TGTGCCATCAGTGAGCGCCTAGGTCCGGCTGAGCAGTTCTTC	many	TRBJ2-1	-	TRBV10-3
CASSVGMAETQYF	TGTGCCAGCAGTGTGGGGATGGCGGAGACCCAGTACTTC	-	TRBJ2-5	-	TRBV6-2/TRBV6-3
CASRKGMFTDTQYF	TGTGCCAGCAGGAAGGGGATGTTCACAGATACGCAGTATTTT	many	TRBJ2-3	-	TRBV6-1
CATSRGQGAGEKLFF	TGTGCCACCAGCAGAGGACAGGGGGCGGGGGAAAAACTGTTTTTT	few	TRBJ1-4	TRBD1	TRBV15
CASSSRGLAANTGELFF	TGTGCCAGCAGCTCCCGGGGGCTAGCGGCGAACACCGGGGAGCTGTTTTTT	-	TRBJ2-2	-	TRBV7-3
CASSFLPGDLGSYNEQFF	TGTGCCAGCAGCTTTCTACCAGGCGATCTTGGTTCCTACAATGAGCAGTTCTTC	-	TRBJ2-1	-	TRBV7-6
CASSYPSRGTNTGELFF	TGTGCCAGCAGCTACCCCTCTAGAGGGACGAACACCGGGGAGCTGTTTTTT	many	TRBJ2-2	-	TRBV11-1
CASNLWEQENTEAFF	TGTGCCAGCAATTTATGGGAACAAGAAAACACTGAAGCTTTCTTT	few	TRBJ1-1	-	TRBV28
CASSPGREQYF	TGCGCCAGCAGCCCGGGGCGGGAGCAGTACTTC	many	TRBJ2-7	-	TRBV5-1
CASSVGKHPRNTEAFF	TGTGCCAGCAGCGTAGGGAAACACCCAAGAAACACTGAAGCTTTCTTT	many	TRBJ1-1	-	TRBV9